The clone carrying this T cell receptor (beta chain) has a single count. This entry belongs to a study of shared T cell receptors in the human thymus. Germline V gene data show CDR1 as MGHDK and CDR2 as SYGVNS. Trimming removed 0 bases from V and 2 bases from J, with 16 bases in between. The CDR3 runs 17 residues. Data came from immunoSEQ multiplex PCR; TCRdb stores just in-frame clones and leaves some out. Of 500,000 to 750,000 clones in the sample, 85% to 90% are singletons; the top ten hold 0.0085% to 0.012%. The same specimen was also included in a second study, on human thymus T cells. From that paper: Serving as donors were healthy Finnish infants, each of whom was having open corrective surgery for congenital heart defects. Thymus pieces cut out during corrective heart surgery were the tissue that was used. Both thymic and peripheral blood repertoires showed apparently biased V and J usage. Related studies found that unrelated individuals share highly overlapping thymic repertoires.

The rearrangement joins TRBV25-1 to TRBJ2-5; TRBD2 might be the D (7 bases). This receptor was taken from a boy younger than two with a congenital heart defect. The specimen sequenced was thymocytes. The CDR3 region is CASSEYVQGGGQETQYF. The CDR3 DNA sequence: TGTGCCAGCAGTGAATATGTGCAGGGAGGGGGACAAGAGACCCAGTACTTC.